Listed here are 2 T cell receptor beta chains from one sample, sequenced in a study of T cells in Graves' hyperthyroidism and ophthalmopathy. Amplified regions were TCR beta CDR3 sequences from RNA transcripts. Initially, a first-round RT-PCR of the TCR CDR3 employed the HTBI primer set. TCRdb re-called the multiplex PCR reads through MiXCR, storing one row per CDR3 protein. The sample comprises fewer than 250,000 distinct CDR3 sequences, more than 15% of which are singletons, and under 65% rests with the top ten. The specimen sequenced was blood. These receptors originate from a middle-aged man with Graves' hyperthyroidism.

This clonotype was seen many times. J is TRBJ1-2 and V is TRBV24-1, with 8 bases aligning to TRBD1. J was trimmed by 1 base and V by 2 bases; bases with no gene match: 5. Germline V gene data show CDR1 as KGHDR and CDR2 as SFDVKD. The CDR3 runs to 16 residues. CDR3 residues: CATSDSTGVYNYGYTF. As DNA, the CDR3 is TGTGCCACCAGTGATTCGACAGGGGTTTATAACTATGGCTACACCTTC.

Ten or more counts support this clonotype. The CDR3 region is CASSLVLVYEQYF. The DNA of the CDR3 is TGTGCCAGCAGCTTAGTATTGGTTTACGAGCAGTACTTC. The V call is TRBV11-2, the J call TRBJ2-7; D is uncertain. CDR3 size: 13 residues. V shed 1 base and J shed 4 bases, with 8 bases lying between them. Germline CDR1 SGHAT, CDR2 FQNNGV.